A single sample gave rise to the 13 T cell receptor beta chains below, sequenced in a study of response to subunit inactivated influenza vaccine. TCRdb reprocessed the RT-PCR reads via MiXCR and lists one record per CDR3 protein. The profile shows under 550,000 distinct CDR3 sequences, approximately 7.1% of them singletons. Sequencing was performed on PBMCs from blood, taken around 25 months after vaccination. Receptor source: a man aged 50-75 years who received an inactivated influenza vaccine.

This clonotype was detected ten times or more. The rearrangement joins TRBV5-1 to TRBJ1-4; D may be TRBD1 (6 bases). This CDR3 is built from 16 residues. Deletions cut 7 bases from V and 0 bases from J, with 16 bases between. CDR1 and CDR2 from the germline V gene are SGHRS and YFSETQ. This CDR3 reads CASGPGATSTNEKLFF. The CDR3 DNA is TGCGCCAGCGGGCCGGGGGCCACCTCAACTAATGAAAAACTGTTTTTT.

Comment on this clonotype: A much more abundant neighbour one base away suggests this may be a read error. V and J are TRBV27 and TRBJ1-1; no clear D. The CDR3 contains 14 residues. Germline CDR1 is MNHEY and CDR2 is SMNVEV (reference sequence). The CDR3 sequence: CACSLSYSNTEAFF. CDR3 in DNA: TGTGCCTGCAGTTTATCGTATTCGAACACTGAAGCTTTCTTT.

The table lists this clonotype with a few counts. This sequence joins TRBV5-1 and TRBJ1-1, with unresolved D. The CDR3 runs to 14 residues. Germline assignment: CDR1 SGHRS and CDR2 YFSETQ. Trimming stripped 4 bases from V and 2 bases from J, with 12 bases between. DNA of the CDR3: TGCGCCAGCAGCAGCCTGGACGGCAACACTGAAGCTTTCTTT. It translates to CASSSLDGNTEAFF.

This clonotype occurred a few times. This sequence joins TRBV5-5 and TRBJ2-4; 9 positions agree with TRBD2. Losses at the gene ends were 3 bases for V and 0 bases for J; bases not matched to a gene: 4. The CDR3 length is 16 residues. Germline values: CDR1 SGHKS, CDR2 YYEKEE (reference sequence). The CDR3 spells CASSSAGGSAKNIQYF. CDR3 bases: TGTGCCAGCAGCTCCGCGGGGGGGTCAGCCAAAAACATTCAGTACTTC.

This clonotype was recorded a few times. The V and J genes are TRBV30 and TRBJ2-3, with 8 nucleotides matching TRBD2. This CDR3 contains 14 residues. Trimming removed 1 base from V and 0 bases from J; junction bases left unmatched: 0. From germline, CDR1 is GTSNPN and CDR2 SVGIG (reference sequence). CDR3 nucleotide sequence: TGTGCCTGGAGTGCGGGAGGGAGCACAGATACGCAGTATTTT. It encodes CAWSAGGSTDTQYF.

This clonotype came up a few times. The chain has TRBV4-2 and TRBJ1-3, with D perhaps TRBD1 (5 bases). Trimming took 0 bases from V and 9 from J, leaving 15 bases between them. The CDR3 consists of 15 residues. Per germline, CDR1 LGHNA and CDR2 YNFKEQ. DNA for the CDR3: TGTGCCAGCAGCCAAGAGGTCCGGGGGGGACGCACCATATATTTT. It is translated as CASSQEVRGGRTIYF.

This clonotype was observed many times. The chain links TRBV9 to TRBJ2-2, with 15 bases matching TRBD2. The CDR3 runs 19 residues. Trimming cost V 2 bases and J 1 base; bases outside gene matches: 6. The germline CDR1 and CDR2 sequences are SGDLS and YYNGEE. The chain's CDR3 is CASSVTPGLAGGNTGELFF. CDR3 DNA: TGTGCCAGCAGCGTCACCCCGGGACTAGCGGGAGGGAACACCGGGGAGCTGTTTTTT.

The J gene is TRBJ2-6, the V gene TRBV4-2; D uncertain. CDR1 and CDR2 (germline): LGHNA, YNFKEQ. V was clipped by 4 bases and J by 3 bases, with 10 bases between them. The CDR3 is 15 residues long. As DNA, the CDR3 is TGTGCCAGCAGCCTCTCATTTCTTGGGGCCAACGTCCTGACTTTC. As protein: CASSLSFLGANVLTF.

The chain has TRBV7-9 and TRBJ2-1, with TRBD2 matching over 11 bases. Germline trimming cut 3 bases from V and 1 base from J; bases unmatched to any gene: 5. CDR1 SEHNR and CDR2 FQNEAQ come from the germline V gene (reference sequence). This CDR3 is built from 17 residues. CDR3 loop: CASSFETSGVSYNEQFF. The CDR3 DNA sequence: TGTGCCAGCAGCTTTGAGACTAGCGGGGTTTCCTACAATGAGCAGTTCTTC.

In its sample, this clonotype was seen a few times. The V and J genes are TRBV7-8 and TRBJ2-2; 12 bases agree with TRBD2. Trimming at V came to 2 bases and at J to 5 bases, leaving 12 bases not matched to a gene. This CDR3 region has 19 residues. CDR1 is SGHVS, CDR2 FQNEAQ, per germline. The CDR3 nucleotides are TGTGCCAGCAGCTTACTATTGCCTAGCGGGAGGGCAAGGACCGGGGAGCTGTTTTTT. It specifies CASSLLLPSGRARTGELFF. The full variable domain, with the rest looked up from reference TRBV7-8 and TRBJ2-2, is GAGVSQSPRYKVAKRGQDVALRCDPISGHVSLFWYQQALGQGPEFLTYFQNEAQLDKSGLPSDRFFAERPEGSVSTLKIQRTQQEDSAVYLCASSLLLPSGRARTGELFFGEGSRLTVL.

This clonotype was found many times. This chain connects TRBV6-2 or TRBV6-3 to TRBJ2-1; 12 bases are shared with TRBD2. This CDR3 region has 17 residues. V trimming: 6 bases; J trimming: 6 bases; junction bases outside the gene matches: 12. Germline-derived CDR1 and CDR2 are MNHEY and SVGEGT. CDR3 in amino acids: CASRTSRLAGEVNEQFF. The CDR3 region has the DNA TGTGCCAGCAGAACGAGTAGACTAGCGGGAGAAGTCAATGAGCAGTTCTTC.

The CDR3 spells CSAGDRSSSYEQYF. CDR3 bases: TGCAGTGCTGGGGACAGATCGAGCTCCTACGAGCAGTACTTC. The chain employs TRBV20-1 and TRBJ2-7; 7 bases line up with TRBD1. The CDR3 loop spans 14 amino acids. Trimming cost V 5 bases and J 0 bases; bases outside gene matches: 7. The germline CDR1 and CDR2 sequences are DFQATT and SNEGSKA (reference sequence).

This clonotype was counted at least ten times. The V gene is TRBV7-2, the J gene TRBJ2-5; no definite D call. Germline CDR1 reads SGHTA; CDR2 reads FQGNSA. The CDR3 is made up of 14 amino acids. The V end lost 7 bases, the J end lost 0 bases, and 12 bases lay between the germline ends. CDR3 sequence reads: CASKGQVNQETQYF. The CDR3 coding sequence is TGTGCCAGCAAAGGGCAGGTCAACCAAGAGACCCAGTACTTC.